The subject of this entry is one T cell receptor (beta chain). Trimming cost V 3 bases and J 8 bases; bases outside gene matches: 4. CDR3 length: 13 amino acids. Per germline, CDR1 SQVTM and CDR2 ANQGSEA. Authors' analysis steps: Amplified reference gene primers provided the basis for estimating nucleated cell counts. Assay: immunoSEQ multiplex PCR; the TCRdb copy retains only in-frame clones and omits some. The D gene and trimming were derived from the DNA, and the V and J assignments and clone size from that table. The data show tens of thousands of clones, around 86% seen once. Followed longitudinally, the Seattle patients had been enrolled during active infection. These data come from a study of blood T cell repertoires in COVID-19.

The sequencing sample was made of peripheral blood. V usage is TRBV29-1 and J usage is TRBJ1-4; TRBD1 matches 9 bases. This receptor was identified in a man aged 55 to 69 with COVID-19, enrolled during active disease. In nucleotides, the CDR3 is TGCAGCGTTGAGGGACAGGGTAACGAAAAACTGTTTTTT. It is translated as CSVEGQGNEKLFF.